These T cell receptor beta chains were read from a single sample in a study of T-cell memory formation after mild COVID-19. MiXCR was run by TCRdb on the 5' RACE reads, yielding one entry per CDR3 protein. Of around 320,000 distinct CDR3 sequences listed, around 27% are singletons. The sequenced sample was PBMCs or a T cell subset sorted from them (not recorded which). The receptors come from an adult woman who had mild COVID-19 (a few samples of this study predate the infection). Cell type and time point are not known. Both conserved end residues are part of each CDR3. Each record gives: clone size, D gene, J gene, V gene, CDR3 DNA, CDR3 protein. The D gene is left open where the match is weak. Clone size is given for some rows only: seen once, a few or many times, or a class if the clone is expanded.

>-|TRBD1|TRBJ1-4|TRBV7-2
TGTGCCAGCAGCGCTCAAGGGGGCGTGGATGAAAAACTGTTTTTT
CASSAQGGVDEKLFF
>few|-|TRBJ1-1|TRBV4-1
TGCGCCAGCAGCCGCTATGGGGGAGTCCGGAACACTGAAGCTTTCTTT
CASSRYGGVRNTEAFF
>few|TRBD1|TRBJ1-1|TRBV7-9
TGTGCCAGCAGCTCCGACAGGGTTCATGAAGGGACTGAAGCTTTCTTT
CASSSDRVHEGTEAFF
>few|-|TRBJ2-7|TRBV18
TGTGCCAGCTCACAGTCCCCGACAGGCTCCTACGAGCAGTACTTC
CASSQSPTGSYEQYF
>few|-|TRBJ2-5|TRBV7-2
TGTGCCAGTACTCGGGGGGAGACCCAGTACTTC
CASTRGETQYF
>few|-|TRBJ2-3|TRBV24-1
TGTGCCACCAGTGATCCAGCAGCAAGCACAGATACGCAGTATTTT
CATSDPAASTDTQYF
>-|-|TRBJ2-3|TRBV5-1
TGCGCCAGCAGTGGGGTAGGCACAGATACGCAGTATTTT
CASSGVGTDTQYF
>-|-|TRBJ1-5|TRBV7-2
TGTGCCAGCAGCTTAGTTGCAGGGCAACTCAATCAGCCCCAGCATTTT
CASSLVAGQLNQPQHF
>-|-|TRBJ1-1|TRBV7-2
TGTGCCAGCAGCCCGGAATACAGTAACACTGAAGCTTTCTTT
CASSPEYSNTEAFF
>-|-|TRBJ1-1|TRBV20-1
TGCAGTGCTAGCGATGAAGCGGACACTGAAGCTTTCTTT
CSASDEADTEAFF
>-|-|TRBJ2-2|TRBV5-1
TGCGCCAGCACGCCCAGCGCGAACACCGGGGAGCTGTTTTTT
CASTPSANTGELFF
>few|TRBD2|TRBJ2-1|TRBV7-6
TGTGCCAGCAGTTCCCCGACTAGCGGGGGGGCCCAATGGAATGAGCAGTTCTTC
CASSSPTSGGAQWNEQFF
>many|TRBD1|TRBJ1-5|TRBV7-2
TGTGCCAGCAGCCAAGGGACAGCTAATCAGCCCCAGCATTTT
CASSQGTANQPQHF
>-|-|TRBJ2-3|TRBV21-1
TGTGCCAGTTCGCCGGGACAACGCACAGATACGCAGTATTTT
CASSPGQRTDTQYF
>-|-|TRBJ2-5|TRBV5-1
TGCGCCAGCAGACCCGGAGGTGGGGGACGGGAGACCCAGTACTTC
CASRPGGGGRETQYF
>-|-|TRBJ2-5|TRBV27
TGTGCCAGCAGTTCCCCTCCAGAGACCCAGTACTTC
CASSSPPETQYF